Given below is one TCR beta chain in context. Both 60 Vbeta primers and 13 Jbeta primers went into the PCR. Produced via immunoSEQ multiplex PCR; TCRdb's table is partial and in-frame only. The repertoire holds 120,000 or so clones, with roughly four fifths as singletons. With V trimmed by 6 bases and J by 4 bases, 8 bases remained unmatched. Germline-derived CDR1 and CDR2 are SGHDT and YYEEEE. This CDR3 comprises 14 residues. This sample was included in a study of cytomegalovirus exposure and HLA in healthy donors. The chain joins TRBV5-6 to TRBJ1-2, with TRBD1 matching 8 bases. This receptor was taken from a male donor in good health and CMV-seropositive. Sequenced material: PBMCs. In nucleotides, the CDR3 is TGTGCCAGCATCCTTCGACAGGGGATCTATGGCTACACCTTC. It translates to CASILRQGIYGYTF.